This T cell receptor beta chain stems from a study of beta chain features in type 1 diabetes. Study-wide results and limits: Shorter templates may be favored by PCR, equally so in patients and controls. Type 1 diabetes patients had moderately but significantly shorter TCRB CDR3s in all four CD4+ subsets.

Regarding this clone: Its antigen is still unknown.

TCRB transcripts that were expressed got sequenced, as all of the isolated RNA had been reverse transcribed. TCRdb's table, derived via immunoSEQ multiplex PCR, lists solely in-frame clones and lacks some. The sample holds 300,000 to 350,000 clones; around 9% are singletons and the top ten take approximately 1%. Germline CDR1 DFQATT, CDR2 SNEGSKA (reference sequence). This CDR3 contains 11 residues. V lost 0 bases and J lost 4, with 4 bases in between. This receptor was identified in a man under 40 with type 1 diabetes. Sequences were obtained from central memory CD4+ T cells from blood. The chain joins TRBV20-1 to TRBJ2-7, with unresolved D. As DNA, the CDR3 is TGCAGTGCTAGAGAAACGTACGAGCAGTACTTC. Residues: CSARETYEQYF.